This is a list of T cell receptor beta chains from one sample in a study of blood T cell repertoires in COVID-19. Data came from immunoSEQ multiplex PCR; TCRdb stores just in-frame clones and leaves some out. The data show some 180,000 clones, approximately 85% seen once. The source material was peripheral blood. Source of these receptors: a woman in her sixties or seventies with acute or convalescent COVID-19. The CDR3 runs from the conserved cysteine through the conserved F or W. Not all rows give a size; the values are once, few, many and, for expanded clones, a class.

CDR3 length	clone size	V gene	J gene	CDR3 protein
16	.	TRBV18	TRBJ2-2	CASSPVRGQDTGELFF
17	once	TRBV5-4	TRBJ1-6	CASSLGGTGSVKSPLHF
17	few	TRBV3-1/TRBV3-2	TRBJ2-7	CASSQGRIGQGTYEQYF
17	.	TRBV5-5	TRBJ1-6	CASSPLPGGQFSSPLHF
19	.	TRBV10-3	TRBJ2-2	CAISPGLAGKQGNTGELFF
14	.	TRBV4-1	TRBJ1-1	CASSHPGWETEAFF
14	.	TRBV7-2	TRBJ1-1	CASSSQGGRTEAFF
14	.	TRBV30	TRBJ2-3	CAWKYTGNTDTQYF
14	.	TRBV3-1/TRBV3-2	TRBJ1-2	CASSQDRENYGYTF
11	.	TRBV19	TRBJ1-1	CASSLGGPAFF
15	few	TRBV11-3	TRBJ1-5	CASSWGTARNEPQHF
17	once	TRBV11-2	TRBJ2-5	CASSLVVGDSIQETQYF
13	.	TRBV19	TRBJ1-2	CASSIGQKYGYTF
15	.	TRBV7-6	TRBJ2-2	CASSQPFGASGELFF
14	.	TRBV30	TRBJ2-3	CASKGSGRYDTQYF
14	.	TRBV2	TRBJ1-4	CASRWTAGDEKLFF
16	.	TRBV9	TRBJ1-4	CASSPRGGPNSEKLFF
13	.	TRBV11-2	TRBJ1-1	CASSFGLEGEAFF
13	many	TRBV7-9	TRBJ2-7	CASSPPDRYEQYF
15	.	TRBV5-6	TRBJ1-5	CASSQGLYSNQPQHF
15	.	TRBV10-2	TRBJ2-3	CASRDRGGVVDTQYF
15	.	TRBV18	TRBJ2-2	CASSPLTRGGGELFF
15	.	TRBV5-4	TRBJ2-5	CASSKTGHQWETQYF
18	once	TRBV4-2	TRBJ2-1	CASSTRGSGIPQGNEQFF
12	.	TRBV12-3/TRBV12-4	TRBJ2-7	CASSYTSGEQYF
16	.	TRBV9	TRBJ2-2	CASSVGATHSTGELFF
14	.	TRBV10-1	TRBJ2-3	CASSESPGADTQYF
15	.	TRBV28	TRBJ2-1	CASSATSAGYNEQFF
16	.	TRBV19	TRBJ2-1	CASRRVGSSMGDEQFF
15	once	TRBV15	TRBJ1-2	CATSRDRGTGYGYTF
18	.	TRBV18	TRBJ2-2	CASSTLSGTGGETGELFF
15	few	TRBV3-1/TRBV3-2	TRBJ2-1	CASSRDFLSYNEQFF
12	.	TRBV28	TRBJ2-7	CASSFSTYEQYF
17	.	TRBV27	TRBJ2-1	CASSLGIGGASYNEQFF
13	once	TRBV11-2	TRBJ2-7	CASSLAGHYEQYF
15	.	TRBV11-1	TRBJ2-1	CASSLAGQDYNEQFF
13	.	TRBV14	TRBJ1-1	CASSSTGTTEAFF
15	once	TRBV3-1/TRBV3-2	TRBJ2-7	CASSQDGTSFYEQYF
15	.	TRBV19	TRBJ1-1	CASSETGGFGTEAFF
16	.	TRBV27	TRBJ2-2	CASSLLAGGNTGELFF
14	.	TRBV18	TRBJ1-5	CASSPGREAQPQHF
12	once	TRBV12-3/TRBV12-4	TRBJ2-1	CASSVLVGEQFF
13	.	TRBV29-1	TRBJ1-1	CSSMVTGSSEAFF
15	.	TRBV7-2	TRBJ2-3	CASSLLSLLADTQYF
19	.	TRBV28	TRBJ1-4	CASSLTVHQDKATNEKLFF
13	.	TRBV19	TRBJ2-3	CATGRGYTDTQYF
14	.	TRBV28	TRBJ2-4	CASRSSHEGDIQYF
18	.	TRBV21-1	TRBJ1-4	CASSKVGRQGSLREKLFF
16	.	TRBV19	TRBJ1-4	CASSTTGVGTNEKLFF
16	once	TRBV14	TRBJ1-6	CASSQDLTGTNSPLHF
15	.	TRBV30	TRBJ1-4	CAWSVAGQGAEKLFF
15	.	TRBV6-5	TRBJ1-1	CASSAGVGGYTEAFF
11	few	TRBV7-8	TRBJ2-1	CASSPQRQQFF
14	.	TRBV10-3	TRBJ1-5	CAISENRGNQPQHF
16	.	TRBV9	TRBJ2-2	CASSVGHRGDTGELFF
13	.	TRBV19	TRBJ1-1	CASRASGGPEAFF
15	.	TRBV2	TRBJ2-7	CASNYGGRTGNEQYF
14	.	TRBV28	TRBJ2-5	CASSPGLAGETQYF